The T cell receptor beta chain under discussion was sequenced for a study of T cells after yellow fever vaccination. This clonotype was recorded a few times. Its target is unknown. The CDR3 is 15 amino acids. CDR1 is MNHNS and CDR2 is SASEGT in the germline V gene. The V gene lost 5 bases and the J gene lost 2 bases, with 13 bases spanning the gap. Study-wide points: The presence of abundant clonotypes contaminating from the bulk population was possible in FACS-sorted repertoires.

A 5'RACE template-switching step, the method used to make TCR cDNA, added a universal primer site and UMIs. Each CDR3 protein is one row after TCRdb ran MiXCR on the 5' RACE reads. The sample gives 500,000 to 650,000 distinct CDR3 sequences, approximately 12% of which show up once; more than 13% is in the top ten. V and J are TRBV6-1 and TRBJ1-5, with TRBD1 as a possible D gene (5 bases). The clonotype was recovered from a man between 25 and 39 years old who received the YFV17D yellow fever vaccine. Sequencing was performed on PBMCs, taken on the day of the yellow fever booster vaccination. In DNA form, the CDR3 reads TGTGCCAGCAGTCGAGAGGGGCTTGGCAATCAGCCCCAGCATTTT. Amino acids: CASSREGLGNQPQHF.